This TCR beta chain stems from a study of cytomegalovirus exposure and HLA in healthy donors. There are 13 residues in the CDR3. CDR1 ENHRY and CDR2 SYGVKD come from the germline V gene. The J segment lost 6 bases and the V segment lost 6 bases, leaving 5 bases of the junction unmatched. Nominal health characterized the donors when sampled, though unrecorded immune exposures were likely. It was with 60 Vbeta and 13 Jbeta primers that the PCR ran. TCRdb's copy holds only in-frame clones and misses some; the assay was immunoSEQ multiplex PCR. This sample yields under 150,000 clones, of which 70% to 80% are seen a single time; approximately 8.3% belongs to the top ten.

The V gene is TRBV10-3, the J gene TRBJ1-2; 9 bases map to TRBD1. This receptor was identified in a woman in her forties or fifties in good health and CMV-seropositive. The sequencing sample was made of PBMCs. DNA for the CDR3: TGTGCCATCAGCACCGGGACAGGGAATGGCTACACCTTC. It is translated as CAISTGTGNGYTF.